The rows below give T cell receptor beta chains drawn from one sample of a study of T cell responses to AZD1222 COVID-19 vaccine. Assay: immunoSEQ multiplex PCR; the TCRdb copy retains only in-frame clones and omits some. The sample lists about 180,000 clones; over 85% were seen once. The source was peripheral blood, collected 28 days after the second dose of the MenACWY control vaccine. The receptors were sampled from an adult who received the MenACWY meningococcal vaccine as a control. Each CDR3 is given with its conserved first and last residue. Fields, in order: V gene, D gene, clone size, J gene, CDR3 protein, CDR3 DNA. A D gene is named only where the DNA matches it firmly. The size of a clone is reported for some rows only, either as once, few or many, or as a class for expanded clones.

>TRBV19|NA|NA|TRBJ1-4
CASMPSRGTNEKLFF
TGTGCCAGTATGCCCTCCCGGGGGACTAATGAAAAACTGTTTTTT
>TRBV11-2|NA|NA|TRBJ1-2
CASSPNQGSYGYTF
TGTGCCAGCAGCCCAAACCAGGGTTCCTATGGCTACACCTTC
>TRBV14|NA|NA|TRBJ2-7
CASSPWTASSYEQYF
TGTGCCAGCAGCCCTTGGACAGCGAGCTCCTACGAGCAGTACTTC
>TRBV6-2/TRBV6-3|TRBD2|NA|TRBJ2-1
CASSLTSGAYNEQFF
TGTGCCAGCAGCCTAACTAGCGGGGCTTACAATGAGCAGTTCTTC
>TRBV4-2|NA|once|TRBJ1-4
CASSQATVEEKLFF
TGTGCCAGCAGCCAAGCGACAGTGGAGGAAAAACTGTTTTTT
>TRBV6-1|NA|few|TRBJ1-1
CASSDWQGNTEAFF
TGTGCCAGCAGTGATTGGCAGGGGAACACTGAAGCTTTCTTT
>TRBV9|NA|NA|TRBJ2-7
CASSVALAAYEQYF
TGTGCCAGCAGCGTAGCCCTAGCAGCCTACGAGCAGTACTTC
>TRBV19|NA|few|TRBJ1-2
CASSVGRINYYGYTF
TGTGCCAGTAGTGTCGGTAGGATTAACTACTATGGCTACACCTTC
>TRBV5-6|NA|NA|TRBJ1-1
CASRRDGNTEAFF
TGTGCCAGCAGACGTGACGGGAACACTGAAGCTTTCTTT
>TRBV7-8|NA|NA|TRBJ1-1
CASSSRSGVNTEAFF
TGTGCCAGCAGCTCTCGGTCAGGGGTTAACACTGAAGCTTTCTTT
>TRBV12-2|NA|NA|TRBJ1-3
CASRLESRDSGNTIYF
TGTGCAAGTCGCTTAGAGTCGCGGGACTCTGGAAACACCATATATTTT
>TRBV6-5|TRBD2|NA|TRBJ2-3
CASSLAGAGTDTQYF
TGTGCCAGCAGTTTAGCGGGGGCTGGGACAGATACGCAGTATTTT
>TRBV5-1|TRBD1|NA|TRBJ1-4
CASSLGIQQGANEKLFF
TGCGCCAGCAGCTTGGGTATCCAACAGGGGGCTAATGAAAAACTGTTTTTT
>TRBV3-1/TRBV3-2|NA|NA|TRBJ1-4
CASSRAGAEKLFF
TGTGCCAGCAGCCGGGCAGGGGCGGAAAAACTGTTTTTT
>TRBV18|NA|NA|TRBJ1-6
CASSPRVPREGNSPLHF
TGTGCCAGCTCACCAAGAGTTCCCAGGGAAGGAAATTCACCCCTCCACTTT
>TRBV2|TRBD1|NA|TRBJ1-2
CASTVLRGQGEGYTF
TGTGCCAGCACCGTTCTGAGGGGACAGGGCGAAGGCTACACCTTC